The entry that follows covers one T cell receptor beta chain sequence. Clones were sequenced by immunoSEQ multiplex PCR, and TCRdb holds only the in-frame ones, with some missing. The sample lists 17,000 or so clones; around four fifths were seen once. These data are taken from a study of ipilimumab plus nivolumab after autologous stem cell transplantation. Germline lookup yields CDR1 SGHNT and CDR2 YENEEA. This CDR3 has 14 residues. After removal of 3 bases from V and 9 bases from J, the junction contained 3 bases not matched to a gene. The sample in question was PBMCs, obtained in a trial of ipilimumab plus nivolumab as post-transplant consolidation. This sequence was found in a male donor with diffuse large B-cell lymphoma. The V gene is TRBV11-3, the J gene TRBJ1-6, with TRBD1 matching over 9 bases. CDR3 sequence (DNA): TGTGCCAGCAGCTTGGGGACAGGGATTTCACCCCTCCACTTT. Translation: CASSLGTGISPLHF.